These 27 T cell receptor beta chains share one sample of origin, sequenced in a study of blood T cell repertoires in COVID-19. Clones were read by immunoSEQ multiplex PCR, and TCRdb kept only the in-frame ones, dropping some. The top ten clones hold roughly 1.2% of a sample with about 380,000 clones, approximately 77% of them seen once. The sample taken for sequencing was peripheral blood. Receptors originate from a human donor with acute or convalescent COVID-19. The donor label of this sample is uncertain.

The rearrangement links TRBV9 to TRBJ2-7, with 9 nucleotides matching TRBD2. Trimming took 0 bases from V and 1 from J; bases not matched to a gene: 5. This CDR3 comprises 16 residues. From germline, CDR1 is SGDLS and CDR2 YYNGEE. CDR3 sequence: CASSVESLAGSYEQYF. CDR3 sequence (DNA): TGTGCCAGCAGCGTAGAGAGCCTAGCGGGGTCCTACGAGCAGTACTTC.

This clone was seen a single time. Written as DNA, the CDR3 is TGTGCCAGCAGTTACGGCGGGGCAGAGTACAATGAGCAGTTCTTC. It specifies CASSYGGAEYNEQFF. V gene TRBV6-5 combines with J gene TRBJ2-1, with D tentatively TRBD2 (6 bases). The CDR3 length is 15 residues. The V end was cut by 2 bases, the J end by 4 bases, with 12 bases between. Germline CDR1 reads MNHEY; CDR2 reads SVGAGI.

This clone was seen once. The genes are TRBV9 and TRBJ1-1; 8 bases are a match to TRBD1. The CDR3 loop spans 15 amino acids. The ends lost 0 bases at V and 1 base at J; junction bases unmatched: 2. The germline gives CDR1 SGDLS, CDR2 YYNGEE. The CDR3 DNA follows: TGTGCCAGCAGCGTAGGTGGGACAGGGAACACTGAAGCTTTCTTT. Translated, it gives CASSVGGTGNTEAFF.

CDR3 bases: TGTGCCAGTAGGAGTACGGGACATAGCACAGATACGCAGTATTTT. Encoded protein: CASRSTGHSTDTQYF. The rearrangement links TRBV19 to TRBJ2-3; possibly TRBD1 for D (6 bases). CDR1 is LNHDA and CDR2 is SQIVND in the germline V gene (reference sequence). Trimming shortened V by 6 bases and J by 0 bases, and 13 bases separated the two germline ends. CDR3 length: 15 amino acids.

The chain joins TRBV5-5 to TRBJ2-7, with D maybe TRBD1 (5 bases). The CDR3 contains 15 residues. V was cut by 4 bases and J by 0 bases, with 14 bases left in between. CDR1 is SGHKS, CDR2 YYEKEE, per germline (reference sequence). CDR3 sequence (DNA): TGTGCCAGCAGCACGACAGCGATCAGCTCCTACGAGCAGTACTTC. It codes for CASSTTAISSYEQYF.

The chain is built from TRBV6-5 and TRBJ1-1; D gene ambiguous. Germline CDR1 and CDR2: MNHEY and SVGAGI. The CDR3 totals 13 residues. V was trimmed by 7 bases and J by 12 bases, leaving 21 bases between them. The DNA for the CDR3 is TGTGCCAGCACCGTTGCGAGCCCGCCTAAAACTTTCTTT. Translation: CASTVASPPKTFF.

The rearrangement joins TRBV28 to TRBJ1-3; D might be TRBD1 (5 bases). The CDR3 length is 16 residues. Germline V CDR1 and CDR2: MDHEN, SYDVKM. V lost 7 bases and J lost 0, with 16 bases in between. In DNA, the CDR3 is TGTGCCAGCAAAGGTTTGGCAGGGCGCTCTGGAAACACCATATATTTT. Amino acids: CASKGLAGRSGNTIYF.

The chain carries TRBV2 and TRBJ1-5, with D perhaps matching TRBD1 (6 bases). There are 16 residues in the CDR3. With 5 bases removed from V and 3 bases from J, the gap between germline ends came to 17 bases. CDR1 and CDR2 (germline): SNHLY, FYNNEI. CDR3 bases: TGTGCCAGCAGTTCACAGGGATTAATAACCAATCAGCCCCAGCATTTT. Translating it yields CASSSQGLITNQPQHF.

This chain connects TRBV27 to TRBJ2-7, with a weak D call TRBD1 (5 bases). V was cut by 5 bases and J by 6 bases, with 17 bases left in between. CDR1 is MNHEY, CDR2 SMNVEV, per germline (reference sequence). The CDR3 spans 14 residues. Here the CDR3 DNA reads TGTGCCAGCAGTCAAACCAGGGATACGGGCGAGCAGTACTTC. Translated, it gives CASSQTRDTGEQYF.

The genes are TRBV6-5 and TRBJ1-6, with D tentatively TRBD1 (6 bases). This CDR3 has 15 residues. Trimming pared 6 bases from V and 6 bases from J, leaving 15 bases between. Germline CDR1 and CDR2: MNHEY and SVGAGI. The CDR3 DNA sequence: TGTGCCAGCAGGGGGGCGGCTACTGGTAATTCACCCCTCCACTTT. It specifies CASRGAATGNSPLHF.

V gene TRBV12-3 or TRBV12-4 combines with J gene TRBJ1-2; D perhaps matches TRBD1 (6 bases). This CDR3 is 12 amino acids long. Between the trimmed V and J ends, which lost 6 bases and 6 bases, there was a span of 11 bases. The CDR3: CASRPRQDGYTF. CDR3 bases: TGTGCCAGCAGACCTCGACAGGATGGCTACACCTTC.

Comments on this clone: At the DNA level, this CDR3 is encoded by other sequences in the same sample as well. This chain joins TRBV12-3 or TRBV12-4 and TRBJ2-1, with D possibly being TRBD1 (5 bases). Trimming pared 3 bases from V and 4 bases from J, leaving 7 bases between. This CDR3 has 13 amino acids. As DNA, the CDR3 is TGTGCCAGCAGTTTGGGGCGGTACAATGAGCAGTTCTTC. The encoded protein is CASSLGRYNEQFF.

This sequence joins TRBV5-1 and TRBJ1-1, with D possibly being TRBD1 (6 bases). The CDR3 contains 12 residues. Germline V gene lookup returns CDR1 SGHRS and CDR2 YFSETQ. The V gene lost 4 bases and the J gene lost 10 bases, with 14 bases spanning the gap. This CDR3 reads CASSQGGARAFF. CDR3 DNA: TGCGCCAGCAGCCAAGGGGGGGCAAGAGCTTTCTTT. The full variable domain, its missing parts supplied by reference TRBV5-1 and TRBJ1-1, is KAGVTQTPRYLIKTRGQQVTLSCSPISGHRSVSWYQQTPGQGLQFLFEYFSETQRNKGNFPGRFSGRQFSNSRSEMNVSTLELGDSALYLCASSQGGARAFFGQGTRLTVV.

This clone was picked up a small number of times. V gene TRBV5-6 combines with J gene TRBJ1-1; D is uncertain. CDR3 length: 11 amino acids. Deletions cut 4 bases from V and 8 bases from J, with 9 bases between. Germline values: CDR1 SGHDT, CDR2 YYEEEE. The CDR3: CASSIQEEAFF. As DNA, the CDR3 is TGTGCCAGCAGCATTCAGGAAGAAGCTTTCTTT. Complete variable domain (other parts from reference TRBV5-6 and TRBJ1-1): DAGVTQSPTHLIKTRGQQVTLRCSPKSGHDTVSWYQQALGQGPQFIFQYYEEEERQRGNFPDRFSGHQFPNYSSELNVNALLLGDSALYLCASSIQEEAFFGQGTRLTVV.

The chain has TRBV5-5 and TRBJ1-2; 9 positions match TRBD1. The J segment lost 1 base and the V segment lost 0 bases, leaving 7 bases of the junction unmatched. Germline V gene data show CDR1 as SGHKS and CDR2 as YYEKEE (reference sequence). The CDR3 has 17 residues. CDR3 residues: CASSLAGGTGNNYGYTF. The DNA for the CDR3 is TGTGCCAGCAGCTTGGCCGGAGGGACAGGGAATAACTATGGCTACACCTTC.

The chain uses TRBV7-9 and TRBJ2-7; unclear D gene. Trimming cost V 5 bases and J 2 bases, with 4 bases left between them. This CDR3 has 11 residues. Germline V gene lookup returns CDR1 SEHNR and CDR2 FQNEAQ (reference sequence). CDR3 protein: CASSPTYEQYF. CDR3 sequence (DNA): TGTGCCAGCAGCCCAACCTACGAGCAGTACTTC.

This chain links TRBV30 with TRBJ2-5; unclear D gene. The germline V and J ends were trimmed by 2 bases and 2 bases, with 12 bases remaining between them. Germline CDR1 reads GTSNPN; CDR2 reads SVGIG (reference sequence). This CDR3 comprises 14 residues. DNA of the CDR3: TGTGCCTGGAGTCCCCGAGAAGCTCAAGAGACCCAGTACTTC. This gives the protein CAWSPREAQETQYF.

This chain joins TRBV5-1 and TRBJ2-1, with D perhaps matching TRBD2 (6 bases). CDR3 length: 15 amino acids. V was clipped by 0 bases and J by 9 bases, with 16 bases between them. Germline-derived CDR1 and CDR2 are SGHRS and YFSETQ. Written as DNA, the CDR3 is TGCGCCAGCAGCTTGGGACTACTGGAGGGAACTGAGCAGTTCTTC. This codes for CASSLGLLEGTEQFF. Combining the CDR3 with reference TRBV5-1 and TRBJ2-1 gives the whole variable domain KAGVTQTPRYLIKTRGQQVTLSCSPISGHRSVSWYQQTPGQGLQFLFEYFSETQRNKGNFPGRFSGRQFSNSRSEMNVSTLELGDSALYLCASSLGLLEGTEQFFGPGTRLTVL.

The rearrangement joins TRBV5-1 to TRBJ2-1; 12 nucleotides match TRBD2. Trimming at V came to 1 base and at J to 8 bases, leaving 7 bases not matched to a gene. In germline, CDR1 is SGHRS, CDR2 YFSETQ. This CDR3 is 16 amino acids long. CDR3 sequence reads: CASSLLAGGPKHEQFF. The DNA for the CDR3 is TGCGCCAGCAGCTTGCTAGCGGGGGGGCCCAAGCATGAGCAGTTCTTC.

The chain employs TRBV18 and TRBJ2-2, with 7 bases that match TRBD2. Per germline, CDR1 KGHSH and CDR2 LQKENI. The CDR3 has 14 amino acids. V gave up 4 bases and J gave up 7 bases; unmatched junction bases: 6. The DNA of the CDR3 is TGTGCCAGCTCACAACGGGGGGAAGTCGGGGAGCTGTTTTTT. It codes for CASSQRGEVGELFF. The full variable domain, completed using reference TRBV18 and TRBJ2-2, is NAGVMQNPRHLVRRRGQEARLRCSPMKGHSHVYWYRQLPEEGLKFMVYLQKENIIDESGMPKERFSAEFPKEGPSILRIQQVVRGDSAAYFCASSQRGEVGELFFGEGSRLTVL.

The genes are TRBV12-5 and TRBJ1-3; TRBD1 agrees at 7 bases. CDR1 LGHNT and CDR2 FRNRAP come from the germline V gene. CDR3 length equals 16 residues. Losses at the gene ends were 4 bases for V and 0 bases for J; bases not matched to a gene: 6. As DNA, the CDR3 is TGTGCTAGTGGTTCGGACAGGAAGTTCTCTGGAAACACCATATATTTT. This gives the protein CASGSDRKFSGNTIYF.

This clone was found a few times. The chain recombines TRBV6-5 with TRBJ2-1; 15 bases agree with TRBD2. The junction had 12 bases not matched to a gene; V was cut back by 2 bases and J by 16 bases. The CDR3 has 16 amino acids. From germline, CDR1 is MNHEY and CDR2 SVGAGI. The CDR3 region is CASSYTQGLAGGALFF. DNA of the CDR3: TGTGCCAGCAGTTACACTCAGGGACTAGCGGGAGGTGCGTTATTCTTC.

This clone has just a few counts. Possible read error: a much larger clone is one base away. The same CDR3 also results from other DNA sequences found in this sample. The chain employs TRBV6-5 and TRBJ1-2; 8 bases fit TRBD1. The length of the CDR3 is 13 residues. Germline V lookup: CDR1 MNHEY, CDR2 SVGAGI. The V gene end was trimmed by 6 bases and the J gene end by 2 bases; junction bases not matched to a gene: 2. CDR3 nucleotides: TGTGCCAGCAGCCGACAGGGGAACTATGGCTACACCTTC. Translating it yields CASSRQGNYGYTF.

This chain connects TRBV7-9 to TRBJ1-2; TRBD1 agrees at 9 bases. The CDR3 is 13 amino acids. Germline lookup yields CDR1 SEHNR and CDR2 FQNEAQ (reference sequence). With V trimmed by 5 bases and J by 4 bases, 2 bases remained unmatched. CDR3 bases: TGTGCCAGCAGCAGACAGGGGGGCTATGGCTACACCTTC. Its translation is CASSRQGGYGYTF.

The rearrangement links TRBV6-5 to TRBJ1-2; perhaps TRBD1 as D (6 bases). Germline V gives CDR1 MNHEY, CDR2 SVGAGI. Trimming took off 6 bases at V and 5 bases at J, with 13 bases between the two ends. This CDR3 region has 13 residues. The CDR3 region has the DNA TGTGCCAGCAGATTCGACAGGAATTATGGCTACACCTTC. This codes for CASRFDRNYGYTF.

The CDR3 loop is CSAEGQGREQYF. Written as DNA, the CDR3 is TGCAGCGCCGAGGGACAGGGGCGAGAGCAGTACTTC. The J gene is TRBJ2-7, the V gene TRBV29-1, with TRBD1 identical over 10 bases. This CDR3 spans 12 amino acids. The V gene end was trimmed by 7 bases and the J gene end by 7 bases; junction bases not matched to a gene: 7. In germline, CDR1 is SQVTM, CDR2 ANQGSEA.

J is TRBJ1-3 and V is TRBV7-8, with D hard to call. The CDR3 is made up of 17 amino acids. Trimming shortened V by 2 bases and J by 0 bases, and 14 bases separated the two germline ends. CDR1 is SGHVS, CDR2 FQNEAQ, per germline. The CDR3 is CASSLRSYGSSGNTIYF. The DNA for the CDR3 is TGTGCCAGCAGCTTACGGTCGTACGGGAGCTCTGGAAACACCATATATTTT.